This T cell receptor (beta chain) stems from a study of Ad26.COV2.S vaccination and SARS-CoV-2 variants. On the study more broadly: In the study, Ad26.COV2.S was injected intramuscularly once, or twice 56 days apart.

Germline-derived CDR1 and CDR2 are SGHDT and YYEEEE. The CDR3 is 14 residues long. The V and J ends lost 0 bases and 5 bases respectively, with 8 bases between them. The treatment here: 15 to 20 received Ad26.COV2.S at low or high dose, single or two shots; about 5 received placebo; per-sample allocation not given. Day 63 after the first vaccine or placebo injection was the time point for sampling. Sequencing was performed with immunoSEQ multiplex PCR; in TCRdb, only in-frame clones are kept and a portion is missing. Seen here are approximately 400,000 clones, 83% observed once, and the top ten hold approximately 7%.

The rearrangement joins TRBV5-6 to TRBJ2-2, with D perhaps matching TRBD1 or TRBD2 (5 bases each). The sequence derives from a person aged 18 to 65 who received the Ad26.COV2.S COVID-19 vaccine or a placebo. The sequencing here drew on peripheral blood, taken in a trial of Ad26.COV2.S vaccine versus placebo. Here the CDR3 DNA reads TGTGCCAGCAGCTTGGGAGGGGTTACCGGGGAGCTGTTTTTT. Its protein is CASSLGGVTGELFF.